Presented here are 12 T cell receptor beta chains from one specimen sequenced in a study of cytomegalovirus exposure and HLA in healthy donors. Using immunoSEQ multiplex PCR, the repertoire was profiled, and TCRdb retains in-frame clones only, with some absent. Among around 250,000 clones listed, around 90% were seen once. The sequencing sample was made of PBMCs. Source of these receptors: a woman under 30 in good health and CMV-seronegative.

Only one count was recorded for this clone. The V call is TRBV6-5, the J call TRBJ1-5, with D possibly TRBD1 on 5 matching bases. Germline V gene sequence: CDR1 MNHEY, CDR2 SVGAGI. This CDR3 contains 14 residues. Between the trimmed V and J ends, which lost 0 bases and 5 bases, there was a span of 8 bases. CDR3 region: CASSYSGLHQPQHF. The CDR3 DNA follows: TGTGCCAGCAGTTACTCGGGACTCCATCAGCCCCAGCATTTT.

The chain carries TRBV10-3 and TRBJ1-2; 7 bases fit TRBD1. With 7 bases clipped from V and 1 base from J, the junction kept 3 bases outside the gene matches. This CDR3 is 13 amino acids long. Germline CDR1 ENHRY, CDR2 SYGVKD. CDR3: CAITDRVNYGYTF. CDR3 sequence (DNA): TGTGCCATCACCGACAGGGTTAACTATGGCTACACCTTC.

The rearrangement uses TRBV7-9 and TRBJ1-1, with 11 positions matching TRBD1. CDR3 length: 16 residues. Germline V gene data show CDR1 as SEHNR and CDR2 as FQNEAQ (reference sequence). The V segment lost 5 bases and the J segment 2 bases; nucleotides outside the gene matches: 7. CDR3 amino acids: CASSPRTGGLNTEAFF. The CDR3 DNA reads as TGTGCCAGCAGCCCGAGGACAGGGGGCCTTAACACTGAAGCTTTCTTT.

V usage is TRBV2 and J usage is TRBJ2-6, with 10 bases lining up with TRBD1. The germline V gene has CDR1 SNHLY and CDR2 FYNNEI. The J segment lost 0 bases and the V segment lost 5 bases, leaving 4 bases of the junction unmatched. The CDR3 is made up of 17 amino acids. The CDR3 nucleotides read TGTGCCAGCAGTACCGGGACAGGGGCCTCTGGGGCCAACGTCCTGACTTTC. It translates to CASSTGTGASGANVLTF.

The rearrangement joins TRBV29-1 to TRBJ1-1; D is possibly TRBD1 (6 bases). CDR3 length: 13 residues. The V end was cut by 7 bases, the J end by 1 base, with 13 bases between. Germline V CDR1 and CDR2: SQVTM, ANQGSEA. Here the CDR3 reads CSGSQGQNTEAFF. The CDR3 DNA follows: TGCAGCGGGAGCCAGGGGCAGAACACTGAAGCTTTCTTT. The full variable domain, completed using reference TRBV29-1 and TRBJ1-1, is SAVISQKPSRDICQRGTSLTIQCQVDSQVTMMFWYRQQPGQSLTLIATANQGSEATYESGFVIDKFPISRPNLTFSTLTVSNMSPEDSSIYLCSGSQGQNTEAFFGQGTRLTVV.

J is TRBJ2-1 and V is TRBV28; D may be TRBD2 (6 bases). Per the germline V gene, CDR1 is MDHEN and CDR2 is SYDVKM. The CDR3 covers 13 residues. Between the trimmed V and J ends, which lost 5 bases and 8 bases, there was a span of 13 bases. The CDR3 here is CASSPRRGDEQFF. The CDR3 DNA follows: TGTGCCAGCAGTCCACGGAGGGGAGATGAGCAGTTCTTC.

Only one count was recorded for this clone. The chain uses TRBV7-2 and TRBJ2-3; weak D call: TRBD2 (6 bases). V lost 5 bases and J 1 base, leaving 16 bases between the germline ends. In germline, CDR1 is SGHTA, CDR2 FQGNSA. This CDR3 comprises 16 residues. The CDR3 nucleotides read TGTGCCAGCAGCCCGGGACTTTACAAGGGCACAGATACGCAGTATTTT. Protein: CASSPGLYKGTDTQYF. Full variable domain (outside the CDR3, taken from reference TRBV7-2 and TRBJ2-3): GAGVSQSPSNKVTEKGKDVELRCDPISGHTALYWYRQSLGQGLEFLIYFQGNSAPDKSGLPSDRFSAERTGGSVSTLTIQRTQQEDSAVYLCASSPGLYKGTDTQYFGPGTRLTVL.

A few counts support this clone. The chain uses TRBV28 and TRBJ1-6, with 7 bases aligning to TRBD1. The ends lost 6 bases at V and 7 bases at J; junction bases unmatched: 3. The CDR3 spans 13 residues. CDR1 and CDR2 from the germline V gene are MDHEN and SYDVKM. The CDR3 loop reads CASRRDSNSPLHF. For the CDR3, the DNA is TGTGCCAGCAGAAGGGACAGCAATTCACCCCTCCACTTT.

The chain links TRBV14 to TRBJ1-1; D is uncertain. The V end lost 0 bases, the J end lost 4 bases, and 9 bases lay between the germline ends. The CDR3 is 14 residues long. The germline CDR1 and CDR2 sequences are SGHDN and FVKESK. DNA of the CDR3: TGTGCCAGCAGCCAAGAATATTGGCTCACTGAAGCTTTCTTT. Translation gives CASSQEYWLTEAFF.

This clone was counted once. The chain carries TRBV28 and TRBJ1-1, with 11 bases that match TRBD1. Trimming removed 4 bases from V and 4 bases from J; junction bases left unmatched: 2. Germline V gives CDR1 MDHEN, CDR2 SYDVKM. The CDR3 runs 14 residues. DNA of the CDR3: TGTGCCAGCAGTTCCGGGACAGGGGGCACTGAAGCTTTCTTT. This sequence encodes CASSSGTGGTEAFF.

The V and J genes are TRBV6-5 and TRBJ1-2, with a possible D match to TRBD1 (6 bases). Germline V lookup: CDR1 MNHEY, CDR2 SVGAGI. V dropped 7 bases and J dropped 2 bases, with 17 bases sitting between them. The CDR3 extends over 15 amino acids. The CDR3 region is CASNQGRGINYGYTF. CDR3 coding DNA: TGTGCCAGCAATCAAGGCAGGGGTATCAACTATGGCTACACCTTC.

The CDR3 nucleotides are TGTGCCAGCGGGGACAGGCCTGAAGCTTTCTTT. Translation gives CASGDRPEAFF. The chain is built from TRBV2 and TRBJ1-1; 8 positions match TRBD1. The CDR3 runs to 11 residues. Germline V CDR1 and CDR2: SNHLY, FYNNEI. Trimming at V came to 8 bases and at J to 6 bases, leaving 2 bases not matched to a gene.